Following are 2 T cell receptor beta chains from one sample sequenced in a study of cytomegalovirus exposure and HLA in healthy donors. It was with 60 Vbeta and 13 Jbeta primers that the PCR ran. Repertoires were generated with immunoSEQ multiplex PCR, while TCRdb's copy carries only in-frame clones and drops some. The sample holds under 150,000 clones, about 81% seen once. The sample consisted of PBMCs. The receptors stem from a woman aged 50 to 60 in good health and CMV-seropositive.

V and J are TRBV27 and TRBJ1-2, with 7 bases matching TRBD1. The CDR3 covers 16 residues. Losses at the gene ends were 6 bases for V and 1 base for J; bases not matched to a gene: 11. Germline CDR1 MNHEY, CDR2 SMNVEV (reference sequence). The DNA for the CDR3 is TGTGCCAGCAGCCGATCAGGGGGGTTGAGTAACTATGGCTACACCTTC. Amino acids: CASSRSGGLSNYGYTF.

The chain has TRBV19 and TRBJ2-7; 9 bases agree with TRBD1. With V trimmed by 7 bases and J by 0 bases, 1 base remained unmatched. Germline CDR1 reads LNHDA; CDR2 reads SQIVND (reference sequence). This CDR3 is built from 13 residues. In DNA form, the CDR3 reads TGTGCCAGTACGGGACAGGGCTCCTACGAGCAGTACTTC. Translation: CASTGQGSYEQYF.